These 6 T cell receptor beta chains originate from one sample sequenced in a study of T-cell reconstitution after alpha-beta-depleted transplantation in children. Preparing the TCRbeta library involved the use of unique molecular identifiers. TCRdb re-called the PCR reads through MiXCR, storing one row per CDR3 protein. Of under 750,000 distinct CDR3 sequences detected, under 30% appear once; the ten largest clones hold 12% to 15%. The specimen was PBMCs, mostly from graft donor cells, collected 360 days after TCRalphabeta/CD19-depleted stem cell transplant. The receptors here all came from a boy in the first two years of life who had a stem cell transplant for acute myeloid leukemia, so the T cells may come from the graft donor.

This clonotype was recorded a few times. The chain employs TRBV12-3 or TRBV12-4 and TRBJ1-1; D is possibly TRBD1 (6 bases). Trimming shortened V by 7 bases and J by 7 bases, and 16 bases separated the two germline ends. This CDR3 region has 13 residues. The CDR3 region is CASTSEVDSEAFF. DNA for the CDR3: TGTGCCAGCACCTCAGAAGTGGACAGTGAAGCTTTCTTT.

Remarks on this clonotype: This clone may be a read error of a much larger clone one base away. The CDR3 DNA reads TGTGCCACCTCACTGAAGCGGGGCCGCCCCACAGATACGCAGTATTTT. It translates to CATSLKRGRPTDTQYF. The chain combines TRBV18 with TRBJ2-3, with 7 bases that match TRBD2. The CDR3 is 16 residues long. Germline V gives CDR1 KGHSH, CDR2 LQKENI.

This clonotype has more than one count but fewer than ten. The chain employs TRBV20-1 and TRBJ2-5; 7 bases fit TRBD1. J gave up 4 bases and V 7 bases, and 6 bases lay outside the gene matches. The germline CDR1 and CDR2 sequences are DFQATT and SNEGSKA (reference sequence). The CDR3 length is 12 residues. CDR3 amino acids: CSVRGLRETQYF. Here the CDR3 DNA reads TGCAGTGTAAGGGGGCTGAGAGAGACCCAGTACTTC.

CDR3 DNA: TGTGCCAGCAAGCCGACAGGGGACTATGGCTACACCTTC. It codes for CASKPTGDYGYTF. This rearrangement joins TRBV5-6 to TRBJ1-2; 8 nucleotides match TRBD1. The CDR3 covers 13 residues. V shed 6 bases and J 3 bases; nucleotides not matched to a gene: 4. CDR1 is SGHDT, CDR2 YYEEEE, per germline. Full variable domain (missing parts from reference TRBV5-6 and TRBJ1-2): DAGVTQSPTHLIKTRGQQVTLRCSPKSGHDTVSWYQQALGQGPQFIFQYYEEEERQRGNFPDRFSGHQFPNYSSELNVNALLLGDSALYLCASKPTGDYGYTFGSGTRLTVV.

This chain links TRBV12-3 or TRBV12-4 with TRBJ2-7; possibly TRBD2 for D (5 bases). The CDR3 spans 14 residues. Between the trimmed V and J ends, which lost 0 bases and 6 bases, there was a span of 12 bases. CDR3: CASSLAASAGEQYF. The CDR3, as DNA: TGTGCCAGCAGTTTAGCGGCCAGCGCGGGCGAGCAGTACTTC.

This chain uses TRBV10-3 with TRBJ1-2, with D maybe TRBD1 (5 bases). This CDR3 region has 12 residues. Trimming took off 4 bases at V and 8 bases at J, with 11 bases between the two ends. Per the germline V gene, CDR1 is ENHRY and CDR2 is SYGVKD. The CDR3 sequence: CAISATGGGYTF. CDR3 bases: TGTGCCATCAGTGCGACCGGGGGGGGCTACACCTTC.